This T cell receptor beta chain was observed in a study of blood T cell repertoires in COVID-19. In the authors' methods: Reference gene primers were amplified, and this amplification served to estimate nucleated cell counts. Sequenced by immunoSEQ multiplex PCR; TCRdb stores in-frame clones only, minus some. V, J and clone size reflect that table, while D and trimming were determined from the DNA. The data contain over 150,000 clones, about nine tenths of them singletons. This CDR3 contains 15 residues. Germline lookup yields CDR1 SGDLS and CDR2 YYNGEE. V dropped 2 bases and J dropped 1 base, with 9 bases sitting between them.

V usage is TRBV9 and J usage is TRBJ2-2; possibly TRBD2 for D (6 bases). Input material: peripheral blood. This receptor was identified in a man aged 70-80 years with active or convalescent COVID-19. Written as DNA, the CDR3 is TGTGCCAGCAGCGTGCGGGGCCAGAACACCGGGGAGCTGTTTTTT. Protein: CASSVRGQNTGELFF.